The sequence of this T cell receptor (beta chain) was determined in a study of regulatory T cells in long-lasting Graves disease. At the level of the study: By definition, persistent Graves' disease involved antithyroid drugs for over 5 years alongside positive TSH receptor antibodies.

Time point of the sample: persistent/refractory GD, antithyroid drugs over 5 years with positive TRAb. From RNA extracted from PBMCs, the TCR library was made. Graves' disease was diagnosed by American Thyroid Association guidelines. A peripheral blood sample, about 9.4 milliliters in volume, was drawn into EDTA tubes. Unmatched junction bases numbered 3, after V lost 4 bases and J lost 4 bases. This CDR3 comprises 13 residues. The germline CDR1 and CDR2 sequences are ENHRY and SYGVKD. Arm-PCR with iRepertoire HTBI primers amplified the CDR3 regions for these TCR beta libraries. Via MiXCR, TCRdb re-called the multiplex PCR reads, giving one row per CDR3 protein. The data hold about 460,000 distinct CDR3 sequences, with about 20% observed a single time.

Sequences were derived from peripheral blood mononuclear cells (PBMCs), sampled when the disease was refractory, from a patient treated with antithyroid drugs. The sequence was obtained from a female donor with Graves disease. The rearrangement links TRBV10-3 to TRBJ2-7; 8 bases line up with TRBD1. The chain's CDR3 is CAISGQGRYEQYF. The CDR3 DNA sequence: TGTGCCATCAGTGGACAGGGGAGATACGAGCAGTACTTC.